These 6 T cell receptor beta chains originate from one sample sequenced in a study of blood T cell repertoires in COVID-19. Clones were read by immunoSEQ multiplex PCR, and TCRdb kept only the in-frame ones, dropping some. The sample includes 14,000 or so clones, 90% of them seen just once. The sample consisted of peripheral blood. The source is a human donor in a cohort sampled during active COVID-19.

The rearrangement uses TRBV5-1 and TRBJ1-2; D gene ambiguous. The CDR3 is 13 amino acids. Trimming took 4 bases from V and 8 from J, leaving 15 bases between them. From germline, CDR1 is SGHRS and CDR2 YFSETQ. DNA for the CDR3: TGCGCCAGCAGCGAGGACGGACTCTACGGCTACACCTTC. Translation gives CASSEDGLYGYTF.

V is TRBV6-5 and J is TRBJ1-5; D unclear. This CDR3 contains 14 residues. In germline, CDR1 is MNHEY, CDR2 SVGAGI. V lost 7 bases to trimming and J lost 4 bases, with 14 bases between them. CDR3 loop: CASMRADTNQPQHF. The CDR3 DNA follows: TGTGCCAGCATGAGGGCAGATACTAATCAGCCCCAGCATTTT.

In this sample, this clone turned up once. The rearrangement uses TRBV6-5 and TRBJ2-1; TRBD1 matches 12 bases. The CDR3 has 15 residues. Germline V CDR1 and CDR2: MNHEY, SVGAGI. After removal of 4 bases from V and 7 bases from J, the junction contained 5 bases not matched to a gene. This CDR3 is CASSWGQGAGNEQFF. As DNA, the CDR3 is TGTGCCAGCAGTTGGGGACAGGGGGCAGGGAATGAGCAGTTCTTC.

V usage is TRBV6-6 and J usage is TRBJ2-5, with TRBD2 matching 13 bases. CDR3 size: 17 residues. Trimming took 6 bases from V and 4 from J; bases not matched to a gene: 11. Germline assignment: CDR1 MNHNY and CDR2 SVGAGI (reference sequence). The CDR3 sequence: CASRRGLAGVGGETQYF. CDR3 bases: TGTGCCAGCAGACGAGGACTAGCGGGAGTGGGTGGAGAGACCCAGTACTTC.

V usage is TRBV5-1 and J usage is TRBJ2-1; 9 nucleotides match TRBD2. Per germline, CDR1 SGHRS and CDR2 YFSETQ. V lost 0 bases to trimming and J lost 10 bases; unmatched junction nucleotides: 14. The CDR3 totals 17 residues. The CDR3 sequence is CASSLAIASGTSGEQFF. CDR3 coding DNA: TGCGCCAGCAGCTTGGCCATCGCTAGCGGGACATCGGGGGAGCAGTTCTTC.

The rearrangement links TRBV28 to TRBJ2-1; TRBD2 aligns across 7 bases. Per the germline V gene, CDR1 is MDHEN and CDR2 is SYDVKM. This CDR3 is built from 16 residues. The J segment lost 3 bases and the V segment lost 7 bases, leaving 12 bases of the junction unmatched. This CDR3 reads CASIESRGSRYNEQFF. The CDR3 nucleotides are TGTGCCAGCATCGAATCGCGGGGGTCGCGCTACAATGAGCAGTTCTTC.